This T cell receptor (beta chain) came from a study of a mutant IDH1 vaccine in newly diagnosed glioma (dated by TCRdb to about 2021). Background for the entire study: Patients were given eight vaccinations, in weeks 1, 3, 5, 7, 11, 15, 19 and 23, which matched visits V03 through V10. Vaccination began 4-6 weeks after radiotherapy alone, or alongside temozolomide cycles in the chemotherapy-containing groups. Before enrollment, patients had received standard therapy of radiotherapy alone, temozolomide alone, or radiochemotherapy with temozolomide; most received the combination. Peripheral blood was collected at six visits: V03 (baseline), V05, V07, V10, V12 and V13. Of the roughly 30 treated patients, 62.5% were male and roughly 38% were female, and a mean age of 40.4 years was recorded. Longitudinal TCRB deep sequencing was done for 25 treated patients, wherever samples were available for exploratory analyses.

CDR1 and CDR2, looked up from the germline V gene, are ENHRY and SYGVKD. V is trimmed back by 6 bases and J by 4 bases, and the junction contains 3 bases that no gene match accounts for. The CDR3 runs 14 amino acids, cysteine and phenylalanine included. The entry retains the CDR3 DNA only, 42 bases that are in frame from base 1. Preparation of the library involved the immunoSEQ multiplex PCR assay. Rearranged TCR beta chain sequences were amplified with the hsTCRB Kit following the manufacturer's protocol. An Illumina MiSeq was used to sequence the TCRB libraries. On the study's bioinformatics: The kit vendor's proprietary platform handled demultiplexing, trimming and gene mapping. In TCRdb, the immuneACCESS table is reduced to in-frame sequences with V and J assigned. These tables do not hold every clone; where another copy was compared, an unresolved V gene accounts for under half, and the others remain unexplained. For V, J and clone size, that table is used; D and trimming come from the DNA. This sample lists 12,000 or so clones; roughly 84% were detected once. The biggest ten clones account for 5% to 7% of the sample.

A note on this clone: Its antigen is still unknown. Base qualities are missing; no much larger clone stands one base away.

Results and caveats for the whole study, not just this receptor: Selection of PBMC samples for TCRB deep sequencing was based on availability. According to the authors, sample limitations meant that analyses of patient blood samples could not be reproduced. Pseudoprogression appeared unrelated to alterations in the top peripheral T cell clonotypes detected by TCRB sequencing. Immune responses induced by the vaccine were seen in more than 85% of patients across multiple MHC alleles.

The intended sense of this specimen's time point label: week 5, during vaccination. A 20-mer mutant IDH1 peptide at 300 micrograms in Montanide made up each vaccine dose, which was injected subcutaneously together with topical imiquimod. Newly diagnosed WHO grade 3 or 4 IDH1-mutant astrocytomas showing loss of nuclear ATRX were present in the donors. The samples were drawn from NOA16, a multicentre, single-arm, open-label phase I trial in Germany that tested a mutant IDH1 peptide vaccine in humans for the first time. Genomic DNA for TCRB sequencing was isolated from EDTA blood with the DNeasy Blood and Tissue Kit.

Source: PBMCs, taken from a glioma patient whose treatment included an IDH1 peptide vaccine. The receptor chain draws on TRBV10-3 and TRBJ2-3, and TRBD1 aligns with 11 junction nucleotides. The TCR comes from a woman aged 40 to 50 with glioma. Some clones in this sample may be carry-over from other donors' samples. The nucleotide sequence is given as TGTGCCATCAGGCCGGGACAGGGGGCAGATACGCAGTATTTT. It translates to CAIRPGQGADTQYF.